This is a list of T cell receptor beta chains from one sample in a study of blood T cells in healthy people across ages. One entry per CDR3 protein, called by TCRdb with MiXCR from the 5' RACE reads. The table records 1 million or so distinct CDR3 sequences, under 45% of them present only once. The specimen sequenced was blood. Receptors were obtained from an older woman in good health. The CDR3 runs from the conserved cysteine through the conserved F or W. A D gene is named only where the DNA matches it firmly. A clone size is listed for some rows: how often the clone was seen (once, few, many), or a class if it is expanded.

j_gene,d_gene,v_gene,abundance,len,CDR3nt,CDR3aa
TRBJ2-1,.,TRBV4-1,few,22,TGCGCCAGCAGCCAAGATCGCCCCCTCCCCTCTCTCAGTGGCAGCACGGACAATGAGCAGTTCTTC,CASSQDRPLPSLSGSTDNEQFF
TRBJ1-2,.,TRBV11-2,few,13,TGTGCCAGCAGCTTAGGATTGGTAAATGGCTACACCTTC,CASSLGLVNGYTF
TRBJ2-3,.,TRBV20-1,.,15,TGCAGTGCCTCCACCGGTGGGGGGCAAGGAGATACGCAGTATTTT,CSASTGGGQGDTQYF
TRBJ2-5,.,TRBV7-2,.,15,TGTGCCAGCAGCTTAGGGGGGATCTACCAAGAGACCCAGTACTTC,CASSLGGIYQETQYF
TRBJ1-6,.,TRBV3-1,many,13,TGTGCCAGCAGCCAAACAGGGACCTCACCCCTCCACTTT,CASSQTGTSPLHF
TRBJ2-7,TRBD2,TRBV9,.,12,TGTGCCAGCAGCGGGCGGGAGGTTGAGCAGTACTTC,CASSGREVEQYF
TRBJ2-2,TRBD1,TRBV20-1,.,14,TGCAGTGCTAGAGGAAAACAGGGGATTGGGGAGCTGTTTTTT,CSARGKQGIGELFF
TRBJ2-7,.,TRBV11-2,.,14,TGTGCCAGCAGATCGCTCTTGTCGCCCTACGAGCAGTACTTC,CASRSLLSPYEQYF
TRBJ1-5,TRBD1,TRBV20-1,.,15,TGCAGTGTACCGGACAGGGCGGCGAACAGTCAGCCCCAGCATTTT,CSVPDRAANSQPQHF
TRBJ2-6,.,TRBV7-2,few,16,TGTGCCAGCAGCTTAACTTCAGGCTCTGGGGCCAACGTCCTGACTTTC,CASSLTSGSGANVLTF
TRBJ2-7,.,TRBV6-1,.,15,TGTGCCAGCAGTGAATCCACGGGGGCAATCTACGAGCAGTACTTC,CASSESTGAIYEQYF
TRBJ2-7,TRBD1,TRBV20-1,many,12,TGCAGTGCTATCGGGACAGGCTACGAGCAGTACTTC,CSAIGTGYEQYF
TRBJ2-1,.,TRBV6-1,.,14,TGTGCCAGCAGTCCCCTATACTCCTACAATGAGCAGTTCTTC,CASSPLYSYNEQFF
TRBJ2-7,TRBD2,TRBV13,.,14,TGTGCCAGCAGCTTTCTAGCGGACGGCTACGAGCAGTACTTC,CASSFLADGYEQYF
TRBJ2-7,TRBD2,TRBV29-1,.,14,TGCAGCGTTGAAGGGGCGGGAGTATTAGAGGCCCAGTACTTC,CSVEGAGVLEAQYF
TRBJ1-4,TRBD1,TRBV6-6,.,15,TGTGCCAGCACCCGATGGACAGGGCGTAATGAAAAACTGTTTTTT,CASTRWTGRNEKLFF
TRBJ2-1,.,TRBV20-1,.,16,TGCAGTGCTAGAGGGGAGCGGGTAGGGGCCTACAATGAGCAGTTCTTC,CSARGERVGAYNEQFF
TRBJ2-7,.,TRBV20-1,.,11,TGCAGTAGGGGGACTACCTACGAGCAGTACTTC,CSRGTTYEQYF
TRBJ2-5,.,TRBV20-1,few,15,TGCAGTGCTAGAGATACGGGACAATACCAAGAGACCCAGTACTTC,CSARDTGQYQETQYF
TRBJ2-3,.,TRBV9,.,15,TGTGCCAGCAGCTTTAAGGGGGGGCGAACAGATACGCAGTATTTT,CASSFKGGRTDTQYF
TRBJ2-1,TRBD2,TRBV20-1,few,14,TGCAGTGCTAGAGAGCGGGAGCGGCAGAATGAGCAGTTCTTC,CSARERERQNEQFF
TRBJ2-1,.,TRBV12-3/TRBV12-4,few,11,TGTGCCAGCAGTCGAAGACAGGAGCAGTTCTTC,CASSRRQEQFF
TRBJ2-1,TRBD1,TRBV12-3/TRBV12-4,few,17,TGTGCCAGCAGTTCCAGACCTCGGGACAGGGTGTACAATGAGCAGTTCTTC,CASSSRPRDRVYNEQFF
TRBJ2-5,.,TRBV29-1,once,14,TGCAGCGACGGGGGGCCATCACTCACCGGGACCCAGTACTTC,CSDGGPSLTGTQYF
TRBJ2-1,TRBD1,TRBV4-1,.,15,TGCGCCAGCAGCCAAGGCACGACAGGGCACAATGAGCAGTTCTTC,CASSQGTTGHNEQFF
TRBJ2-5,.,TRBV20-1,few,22,TGCAGTGCTAAGTTGTCAGGACTGAGCGGCCAGGAAAATCCCCCGGATAAAGAGACCCAGTACTTC,CSAKLSGLSGQENPPDKETQYF
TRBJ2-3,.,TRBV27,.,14,TGTGCCAGCAGTCCCCGACTAGGCACAGATACGCAGTATTTT,CASSPRLGTDTQYF
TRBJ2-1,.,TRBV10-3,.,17,TGTGCCATCAGCGCCCCTACAGGACTACAACGCTCCAATGAGCAGTTCTTC,CAISAPTGLQRSNEQFF
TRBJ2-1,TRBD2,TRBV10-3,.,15,TGTGCCATCAAGACGACTAGCGGGATTGTGGATGAGCAGTTCTTC,CAIKTTSGIVDEQFF
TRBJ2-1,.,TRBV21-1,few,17,TGTCTCTGGCAGGGACTAGCGGGAGGAAGCTCCTACAATGAGCAGTTCTTC,CLWQGLAGGSSYNEQFF
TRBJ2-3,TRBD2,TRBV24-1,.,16,TGTGCCGCCAGTGAGCCCACTAGCGGGAGAGCAGATACGCAGTATTTT,CAASEPTSGRADTQYF
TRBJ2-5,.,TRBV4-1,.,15,TGCGCCAGCAGCCAGACCCCGCAGGGGATGGAGACCCAGTACTTC,CASSQTPQGMETQYF
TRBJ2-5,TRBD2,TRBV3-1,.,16,TGTGCCAGCAGCCCCTCCGGGACTAGCGGGAGAGATGAGCAGTACTTC,CASSPSGTSGRDEQYF
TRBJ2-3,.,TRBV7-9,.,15,TGTGCCAGCAGCTTGGGCGGTGTTAGCACAGATACGCAGTATTTT,CASSLGGVSTDTQYF
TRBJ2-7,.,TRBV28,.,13,TGTGCCAGCAGTTTTTCGGGTAGATACGAGCAGTACTTC,CASSFSGRYEQYF
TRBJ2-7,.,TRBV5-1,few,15,TGCGCCAGCAGTTCCCTTGGCTGGCACTCCTACGAGCAGTACTTC,CASSSLGWHSYEQYF
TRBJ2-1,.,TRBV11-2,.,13,TGTGCCAGCAGCTTAGAGATGGGAAATGAGCAGTTCTTC,CASSLEMGNEQFF
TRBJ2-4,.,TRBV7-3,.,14,TGTGCCAGCAGCTTCGGGGGCGGTGGCTACGTGCAGTACTTC,CASSFGGGGYVQYF
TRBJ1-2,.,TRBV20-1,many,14,TGCAGTGCTTCCAGTCCCTACGGCGGCTATGGCTACACCTTC,CSASSPYGGYGYTF
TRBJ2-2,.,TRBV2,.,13,TGTGCCAGCAGTGAAAGTCGGGTCGGGGAGCTGTTTTTT,CASSESRVGELFF
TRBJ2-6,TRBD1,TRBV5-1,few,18,TGCGCCAGCAGCTCCGGGACAGGGGGCTTTTCTGGGGCCAACGTCCTGACTTTC,CASSSGTGGFSGANVLTF
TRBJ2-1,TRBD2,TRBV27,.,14,TGTGCCAGCAGTGATAGCGGGCCCAAGAATGAGCAGTTCTTC,CASSDSGPKNEQFF
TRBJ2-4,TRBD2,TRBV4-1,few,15,TGCGCCAGCAGGTCCTTAGCGGGACTAAAAAACATTCAGTACTTC,CASRSLAGLKNIQYF
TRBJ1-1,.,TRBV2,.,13,TGTGCCAGCGACGGACAGATGAACACTGAAGCTTTCTTT,CASDGQMNTEAFF
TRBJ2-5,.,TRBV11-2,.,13,TGTGCCAGCAGCGGAAGAATTAGGGAGACCCAGTACTTC,CASSGRIRETQYF
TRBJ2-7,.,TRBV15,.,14,TGTGCCACCAGCAGAGATCTGGAGGGGAGGGAGCAGTACTTC,CATSRDLEGREQYF
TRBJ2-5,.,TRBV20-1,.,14,TGCAGTGCTGAGCACGATAGCCTCCAAGAGACCCAGTACTTC,CSAEHDSLQETQYF
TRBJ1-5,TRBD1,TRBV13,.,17,TGTGCCAGCAGCCTAGGACAGGGGCCGGATAGCAATCAGCCCCAGCATTTT,CASSLGQGPDSNQPQHF
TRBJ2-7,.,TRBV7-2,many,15,TGTGCCAGCAGCTCCTCCGGGACACAACCCTACGAGCAGTACTTC,CASSSSGTQPYEQYF
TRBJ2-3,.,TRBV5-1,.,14,TGCGCCAGCAGCTGGACGACTAGTTCAGATATGCAGTATTTT,CASSWTTSSDMQYF
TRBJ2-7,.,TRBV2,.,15,TGTGCCAGCGCCGGAGGAGGGTTATCCTCCTACGAGCAGTACTTC,CASAGGGLSSYEQYF
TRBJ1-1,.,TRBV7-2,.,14,TGTGCCAGCAGCGTAGGACAGAAGAACACTGAAGCTTTCTTT,CASSVGQKNTEAFF
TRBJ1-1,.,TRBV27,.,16,TGTGCCAGCAGTCCTTCCGGACACAGGATGAACACTGAAGCTTTCTTT,CASSPSGHRMNTEAFF
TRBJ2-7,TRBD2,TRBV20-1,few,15,TGCAGTGCTAGACCCACCGGGACTAGCATGTACGAGCAGTACTTC,CSARPTGTSMYEQYF
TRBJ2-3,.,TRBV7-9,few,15,TGTGCCAGCAGCCCCGGGGGTATTAGCACAGATACGCAGTATTTT,CASSPGGISTDTQYF
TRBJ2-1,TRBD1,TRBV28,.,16,TGTGCCAGCAGTCGACAGGGGTTATACTCCTACAATGAGCAGTTCTTC,CASSRQGLYSYNEQFF
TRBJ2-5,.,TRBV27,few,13,TGTGCCAGCAGTAGCCGACTCGAAGAGACCCAGTACTTC,CASSSRLEETQYF
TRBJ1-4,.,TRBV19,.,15,TGTGCCAGTAGTATTTCCAGGACGACTAATGAAAAACTGTTTTTT,CASSISRTTNEKLFF
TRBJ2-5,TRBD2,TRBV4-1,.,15,TGCGCCGGCAGCCAAGATCGGGGGGTCGGAGAGACCCAGTACTTC,CAGSQDRGVGETQYF
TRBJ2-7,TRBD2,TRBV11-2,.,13,TGTGCCAGCAGCTCCGCGGGAGTTTACGAGCAGTACTTC,CASSSAGVYEQYF